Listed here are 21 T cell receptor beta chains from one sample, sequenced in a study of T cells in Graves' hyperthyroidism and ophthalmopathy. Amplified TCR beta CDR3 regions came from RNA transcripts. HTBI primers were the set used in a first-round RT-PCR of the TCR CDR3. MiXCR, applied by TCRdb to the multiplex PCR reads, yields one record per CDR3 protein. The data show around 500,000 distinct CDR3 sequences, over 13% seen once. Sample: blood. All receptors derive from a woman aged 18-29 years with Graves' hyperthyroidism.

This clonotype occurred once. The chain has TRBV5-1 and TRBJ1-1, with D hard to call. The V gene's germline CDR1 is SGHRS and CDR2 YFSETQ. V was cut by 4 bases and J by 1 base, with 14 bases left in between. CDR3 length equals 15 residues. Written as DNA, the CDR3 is TGCGCCAGCAGCGGCCAGCGGGTCTCGAACACTGAAGCTTTCTTT. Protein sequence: CASSGQRVSNTEAFF.

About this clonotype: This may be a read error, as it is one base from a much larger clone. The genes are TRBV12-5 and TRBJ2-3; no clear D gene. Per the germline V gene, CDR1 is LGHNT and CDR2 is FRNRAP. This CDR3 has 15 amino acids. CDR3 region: CASALAYGFGYTQYF. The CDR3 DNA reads TGTGCTAGTGCTTTGGCGTACGGTTTCGGTTATACGCAGTATTTT.

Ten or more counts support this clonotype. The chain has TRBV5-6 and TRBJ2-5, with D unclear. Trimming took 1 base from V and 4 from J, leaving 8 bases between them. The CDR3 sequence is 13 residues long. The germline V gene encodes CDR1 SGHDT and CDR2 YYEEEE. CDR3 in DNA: TGTGCCAGCAGCTTGAGGGCTTTAGAGACCCAGTACTTC. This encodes CASSLRALETQYF.

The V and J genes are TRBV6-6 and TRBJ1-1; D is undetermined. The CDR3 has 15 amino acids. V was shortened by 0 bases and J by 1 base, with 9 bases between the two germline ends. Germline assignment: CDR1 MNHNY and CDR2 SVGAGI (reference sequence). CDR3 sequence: CASSYSAKGNTEAFF. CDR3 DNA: TGTGCCAGCAGTTACTCTGCCAAGGGGAACACTGAAGCTTTCTTT.

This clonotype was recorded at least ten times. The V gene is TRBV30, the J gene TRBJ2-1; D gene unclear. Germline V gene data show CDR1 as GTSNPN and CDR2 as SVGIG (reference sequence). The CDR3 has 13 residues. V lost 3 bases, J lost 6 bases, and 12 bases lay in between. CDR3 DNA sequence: TGTGCCTGGAGCAGCGATTACCTCAATGAGCAGTTCTTC. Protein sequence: CAWSSDYLNEQFF. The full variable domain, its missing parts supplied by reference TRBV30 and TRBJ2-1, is SQTIHQWPATLVQPVGSPLSLECTVEGTSNPNLYWYRQAAGRGLQLLFYSVGIGQISSEVPQNLSASRPQDRQFILSSKKLLLSDSGFYLCAWSSDYLNEQFFGPGTRLTVL.

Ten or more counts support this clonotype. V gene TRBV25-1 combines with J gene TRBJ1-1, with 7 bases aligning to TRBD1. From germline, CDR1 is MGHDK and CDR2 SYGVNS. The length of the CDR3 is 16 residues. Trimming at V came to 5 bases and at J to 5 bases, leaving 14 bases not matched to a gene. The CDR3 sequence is CASSPPRGGGRTEAFF. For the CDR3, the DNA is TGTGCCAGCAGTCCCCCCCGGGGAGGGGGCCGGACTGAAGCTTTCTTT.

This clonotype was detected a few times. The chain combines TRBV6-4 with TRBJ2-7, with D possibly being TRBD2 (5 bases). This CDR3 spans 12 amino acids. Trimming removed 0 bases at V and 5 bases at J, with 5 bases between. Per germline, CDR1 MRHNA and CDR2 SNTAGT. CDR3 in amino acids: CASSDSGDEQYV. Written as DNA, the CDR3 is TGTGCCAGCAGTGACTCGGGAGACGAGCAGTACGTC.

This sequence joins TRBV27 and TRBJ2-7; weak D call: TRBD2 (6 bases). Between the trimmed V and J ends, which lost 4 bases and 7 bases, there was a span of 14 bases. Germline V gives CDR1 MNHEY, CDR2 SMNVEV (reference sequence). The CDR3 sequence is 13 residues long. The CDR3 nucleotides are TGTGCCAGCAGTTCGCTACATGGGGGGGAGCAGTACTTC. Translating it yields CASSSLHGGEQYF.

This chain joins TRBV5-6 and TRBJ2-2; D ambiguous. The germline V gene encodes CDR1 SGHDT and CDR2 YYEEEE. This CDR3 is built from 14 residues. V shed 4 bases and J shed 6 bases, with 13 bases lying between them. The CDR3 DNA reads TGTGCCAGCAGCCTGACCCATGGGGCCGGGGAGCTGTTTTTT. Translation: CASSLTHGAGELFF.

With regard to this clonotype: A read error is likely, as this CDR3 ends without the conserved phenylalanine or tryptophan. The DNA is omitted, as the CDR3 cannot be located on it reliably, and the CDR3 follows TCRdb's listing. The CDR3 protein is CASRSTFSG. The chain is built from TRBV7-9 and TRBJ2-7. The CDR3 is 9 residues long, ends included. In germline, CDR1 is SEHNR, CDR2 FQNEAQ (reference sequence).

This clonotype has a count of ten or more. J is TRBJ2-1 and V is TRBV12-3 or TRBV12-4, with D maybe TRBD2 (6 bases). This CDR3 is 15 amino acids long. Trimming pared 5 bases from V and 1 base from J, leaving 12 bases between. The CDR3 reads CASSHRLVSYNEQFF. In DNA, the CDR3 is TGTGCCAGCAGTCACCGACTAGTTTCCTACAATGAGCAGTTCTTC.

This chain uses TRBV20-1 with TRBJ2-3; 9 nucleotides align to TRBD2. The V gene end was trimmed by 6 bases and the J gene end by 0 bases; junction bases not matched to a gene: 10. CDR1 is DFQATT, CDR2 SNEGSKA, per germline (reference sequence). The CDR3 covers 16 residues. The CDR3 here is CSADGPAGGSTDTQYF. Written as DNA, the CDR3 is TGCAGTGCCGACGGCCCAGCGGGGGGTAGCACAGATACGCAGTATTTT.

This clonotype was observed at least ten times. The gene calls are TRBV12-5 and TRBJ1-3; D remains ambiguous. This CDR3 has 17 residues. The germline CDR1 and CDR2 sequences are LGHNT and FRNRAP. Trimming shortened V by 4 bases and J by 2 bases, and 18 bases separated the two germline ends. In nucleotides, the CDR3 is TGTGCTAGTGGTTGGGCCCCCCCGGGCATTGCTGGAAACACCATATATTTT. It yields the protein CASGWAPPGIAGNTIYF.

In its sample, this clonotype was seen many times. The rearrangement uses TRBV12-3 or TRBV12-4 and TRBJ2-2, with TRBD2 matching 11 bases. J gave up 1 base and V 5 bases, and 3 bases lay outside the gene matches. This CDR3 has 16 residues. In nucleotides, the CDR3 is TGTGCCAGCAGTCCCCTAGCGGGAGGGAACACCGGGGAGCTGTTTTTT. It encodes CASSPLAGGNTGELFF.

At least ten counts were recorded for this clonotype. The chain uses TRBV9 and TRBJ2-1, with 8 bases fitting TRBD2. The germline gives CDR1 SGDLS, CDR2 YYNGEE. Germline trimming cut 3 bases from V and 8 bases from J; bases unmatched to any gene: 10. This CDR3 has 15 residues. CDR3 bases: TGTGCCAGCAGCGCGGGACTAGGGGACCTCCATGAGCAGTTCTTC. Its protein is CASSAGLGDLHEQFF.

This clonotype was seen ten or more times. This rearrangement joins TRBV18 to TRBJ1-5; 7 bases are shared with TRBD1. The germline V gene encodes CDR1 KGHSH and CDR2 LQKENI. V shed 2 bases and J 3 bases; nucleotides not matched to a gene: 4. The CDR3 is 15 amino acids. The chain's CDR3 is CASSPSQGVNQPQHF. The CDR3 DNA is TGTGCCAGCTCACCAAGTCAGGGGGTCAATCAGCCCCAGCATTTT.

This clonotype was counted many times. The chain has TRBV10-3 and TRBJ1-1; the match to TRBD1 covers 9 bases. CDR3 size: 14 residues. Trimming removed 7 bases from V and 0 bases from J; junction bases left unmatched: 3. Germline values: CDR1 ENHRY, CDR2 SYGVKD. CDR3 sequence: CAITGTGLNTEAFF. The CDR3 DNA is TGTGCCATCACCGGGACAGGGTTGAACACTGAAGCTTTCTTT.

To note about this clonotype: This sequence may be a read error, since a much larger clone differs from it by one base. The CDR3 here is CARSRMTQPQHF. CDR3 nucleotide sequence: TGTGCCAGAAGCCGGATGACCCAGCCCCAGCATTTT. The chain combines TRBV2 with TRBJ1-5; no definite D call. The ends were cut back, 9 bases at V and 7 bases at J, with 13 bases in the middle. Germline-derived CDR1 and CDR2 are SNHLY and FYNNEI. The CDR3 contains 12 residues.

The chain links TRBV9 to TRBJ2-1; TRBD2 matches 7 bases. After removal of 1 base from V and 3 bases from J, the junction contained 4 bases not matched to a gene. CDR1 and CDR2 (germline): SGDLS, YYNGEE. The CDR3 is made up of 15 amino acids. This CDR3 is CASSVLRESYNEQFF. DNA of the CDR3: TGTGCCAGCAGCGTACTGCGGGAGAGCTACAATGAGCAGTTCTTC.

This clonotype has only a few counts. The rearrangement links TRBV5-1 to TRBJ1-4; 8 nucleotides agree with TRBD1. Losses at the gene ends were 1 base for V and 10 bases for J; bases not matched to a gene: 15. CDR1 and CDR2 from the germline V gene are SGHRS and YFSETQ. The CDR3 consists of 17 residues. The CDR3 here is CASSLLQGAFTQGKLFF. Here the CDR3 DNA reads TGCGCCAGCAGCTTGTTGCAGGGGGCCTTTACCCAAGGAAAACTGTTTTTT.

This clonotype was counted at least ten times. The CDR3 DNA reads as TGTGCCAGCAGTTTATCGAGACAGGTCAACACTGAAGCTTTCTTT. Translated: CASSLSRQVNTEAFF. The genes are TRBV27 and TRBJ1-1; perhaps TRBD1 as D (6 bases). CDR3 length: 15 residues. Trimming left V 0 bases short and J 2 bases short, with 10 bases between. Germline assignment: CDR1 MNHEY and CDR2 SMNVEV (reference sequence).